The entry below describes one T cell receptor (beta chain). Produced via immunoSEQ multiplex PCR; TCRdb's table is partial and in-frame only. This repertoire shows 450,000 to 500,000 clones, 60% to 80% found once; its top ten account for about 12%. The sample originates from a study of shared clonotypes between healthy human individuals. Material: PBMCs. This receptor was obtained from a woman between 40 and 55 years old in good health. Some clones in this sample may be carry-over from other donors' samples.

As DNA, the CDR3 is TGTGCCAGCAGTCCCGACCGAACCGGGGAGCTGTTTTTT. This encodes CASSPDRTGELFF. J is TRBJ2-2 and V is TRBV6-4; no reliable D call. Trimming shortened V by 5 bases and J by 5 bases, and 9 bases separated the two germline ends. The CDR3 consists of 13 residues. Per germline, CDR1 MRHNA and CDR2 SNTAGT.